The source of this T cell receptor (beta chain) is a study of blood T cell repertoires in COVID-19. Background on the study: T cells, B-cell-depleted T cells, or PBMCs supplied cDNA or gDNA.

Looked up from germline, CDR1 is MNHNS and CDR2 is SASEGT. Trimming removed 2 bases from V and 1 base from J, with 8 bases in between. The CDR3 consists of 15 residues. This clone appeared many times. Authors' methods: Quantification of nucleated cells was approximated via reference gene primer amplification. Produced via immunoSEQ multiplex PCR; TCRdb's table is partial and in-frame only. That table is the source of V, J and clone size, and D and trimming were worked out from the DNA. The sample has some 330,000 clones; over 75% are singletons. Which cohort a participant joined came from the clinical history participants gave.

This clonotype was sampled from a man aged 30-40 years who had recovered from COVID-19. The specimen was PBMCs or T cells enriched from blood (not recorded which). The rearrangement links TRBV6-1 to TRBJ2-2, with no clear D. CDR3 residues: CASSETVMNTGELFF. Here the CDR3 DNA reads TGTGCCAGCAGTGAAACAGTGATGAACACCGGGGAGCTGTTTTTT.